These T cell receptor beta chains were read from a single sample in a study of a mutant IDH1 vaccine in newly diagnosed glioma. Generated by immunoSEQ multiplex PCR, the TCRdb table keeps only in-frame clones and is missing some. This sample has around 64,000 clones, with more than 70% found just once. This sample comprised peripheral blood mononuclear cells (PBMCs), obtained from a glioma patient treated with radiotherapy, temozolomide or both. Source of these receptors: a woman aged 18-35 years with glioma. Some clones in this sample may be carry-over from other donors' samples. CDR3s include the opening cysteine and the closing phenylalanine or tryptophan. D genes are given only for firm matches. Clone size, where shown, is once, few, many, or a class for clones that have expanded.

cdr3_aa: CASRWTGGAQPQHF; cdr3_nt: TGTGCCAGCAGGTGGACAGGGGGCGCTCAGCCCCAGCATTTT; cdr3_length: 14; clone_size: NA; v_call: TRBV2; j_call: TRBJ1-5; d_call: TRBD1
cdr3_aa: CASRLGQGAYEQYF; cdr3_nt: TGTGCCAGCAGGCTGGGACAGGGGGCCTACGAGCAGTACTTC; cdr3_length: 14; clone_size: NA; v_call: TRBV6-5; j_call: TRBJ2-7; d_call: TRBD1
cdr3_aa: CASSLTGLNTEAFF; cdr3_nt: TGTGCCAGCAGTTTGACAGGACTTAACACTGAAGCTTTCTTT; cdr3_length: 14; clone_size: few; v_call: TRBV27; j_call: TRBJ1-1; d_call: NA
cdr3_aa: CASSPMGQGGEQYF; cdr3_nt: TGTGCCAGCAGCCCCATGGGACAGGGTGGCGAGCAGTACTTC; cdr3_length: 14; clone_size: NA; v_call: TRBV5-8; j_call: TRBJ2-7; d_call: TRBD1
cdr3_aa: CASGTSGNPEQFF; cdr3_nt: TGTGCCAGTGGGACTAGCGGGAATCCTGAGCAGTTCTTC; cdr3_length: 13; clone_size: NA; v_call: TRBV7-8; j_call: TRBJ2-1; d_call: TRBD2
cdr3_aa: CASSAKRVTYEQYF; cdr3_nt: TGCGCCAGCAGTGCGAAGCGGGTAACCTACGAGCAGTACTTC; cdr3_length: 14; clone_size: NA; v_call: TRBV10-2; j_call: TRBJ2-7; d_call: NA
cdr3_aa: CASSLRGNQPQHF; cdr3_nt: TGTGCCAGCAGCTTACGGGGGAATCAGCCCCAGCATTTT; cdr3_length: 13; clone_size: few; v_call: TRBV7-2; j_call: TRBJ1-5; d_call: NA
cdr3_aa: CSVGGSTEAFF; cdr3_nt: TGCAGCGTTGGGGGAAGCACTGAAGCTTTCTTT; cdr3_length: 11; clone_size: NA; v_call: TRBV29-1; j_call: TRBJ1-1; d_call: NA
cdr3_aa: CASSLGTIGNTIYF; cdr3_nt: TGTGCCAGCAGCTTGGGGACCATCGGAAACACCATATATTTT; cdr3_length: 14; clone_size: once; v_call: TRBV5-4; j_call: TRBJ1-3; d_call: NA
cdr3_aa: CASSLDSHSGNTIYF; cdr3_nt: TGCGCCAGCAGCCTGGACAGTCACTCTGGAAACACCATATATTTT; cdr3_length: 15; clone_size: NA; v_call: TRBV5-1; j_call: TRBJ1-3; d_call: NA
cdr3_aa: CASSVSPLGYEQYF; cdr3_nt: TGTGCCAGCAGCGTAAGCCCTTTAGGGTACGAGCAGTACTTC; cdr3_length: 14; clone_size: NA; v_call: TRBV9; j_call: TRBJ2-7; d_call: NA
cdr3_aa: CASRSGRGDLGGYTF; cdr3_nt: TGCGCCAGCAGGAGCGGACGGGGCGATTTGGGTGGCTACACCTTC; cdr3_length: 15; clone_size: NA; v_call: TRBV5-1; j_call: TRBJ1-2; d_call: NA
cdr3_aa: CASSNKDLSGTEHF; cdr3_nt: TGTGCCAGCAGCAATAAAGACTTGTCCGGGACAGAGCATTTT; cdr3_length: 14; clone_size: NA; v_call: TRBV5-4; j_call: TRBJ1-5; d_call: TRBD1
cdr3_aa: CASSSIDRDYTEAFF; cdr3_nt: TGTGCCAGCAGTTCGATCGACAGGGACTACACTGAAGCTTTCTTT; cdr3_length: 15; clone_size: NA; v_call: TRBV27; j_call: TRBJ1-1; d_call: TRBD1
cdr3_aa: CASSSTIGGNEQFF; cdr3_nt: TGTGCCAGCAGTTCCACTATAGGGGGGAATGAGCAGTTCTTC; cdr3_length: 14; clone_size: NA; v_call: TRBV6-1; j_call: TRBJ2-1; d_call: NA
cdr3_aa: CASPGMGRTGELFF; cdr3_nt: TGTGCCAGCCCCGGCATGGGGCGGACCGGGGAGCTGTTTTTT; cdr3_length: 14; clone_size: NA; v_call: TRBV7-8; j_call: TRBJ2-2; d_call: NA
cdr3_aa: CASSQPGGLYEQYF; cdr3_nt: TGCGCCAGCAGCCAGCCTGGCGGCCTTTACGAGCAGTACTTC; cdr3_length: 14; clone_size: NA; v_call: TRBV4-1; j_call: TRBJ2-7; d_call: NA
cdr3_aa: CASSESSYEQYF; cdr3_nt: TGTGCCAGCAGCGAGAGCTCCTACGAGCAGTACTTC; cdr3_length: 12; clone_size: NA; v_call: TRBV6-1; j_call: TRBJ2-7; d_call: NA
cdr3_aa: CASSKGGTVNEQFF; cdr3_nt: TGTGCCAGTTCCAAGGGAGGAACGGTCAATGAGCAGTTCTTC; cdr3_length: 14; clone_size: NA; v_call: TRBV19; j_call: TRBJ2-1; d_call: NA
cdr3_aa: CASSSGTDTEAFF; cdr3_nt: TGTGCCAGCAGCTCCGGAACGGACACTGAAGCTTTCTTT; cdr3_length: 13; clone_size: few; v_call: TRBV7-8; j_call: TRBJ1-1; d_call: NA
cdr3_aa: CASSQDGTTGNTIYF; cdr3_nt: TGCGCCAGCAGCCAAGATGGGACGACTGGAAACACCATATATTTT; cdr3_length: 15; clone_size: few; v_call: TRBV4-3; j_call: TRBJ1-3; d_call: NA
cdr3_aa: CASSEYEGATNEKLFF; cdr3_nt: TGTGCCAGCAGTGAATACGAGGGGGCAACTAATGAAAAACTGTTTTTT; cdr3_length: 16; clone_size: NA; v_call: TRBV25-1; j_call: TRBJ1-4; d_call: NA
cdr3_aa: CASSLERGLGTEAFF; cdr3_nt: TGCGCCAGCAGCTTGGAAAGGGGGCTGGGCACTGAAGCTTTCTTT; cdr3_length: 15; clone_size: NA; v_call: TRBV5-1; j_call: TRBJ1-1; d_call: TRBD1
cdr3_aa: CASSHSGGGTGNEKLFF; cdr3_nt: TGCGCCAGCAGCCACTCTGGTGGCGGGACAGGCAATGAAAAACTGTTTTTT; cdr3_length: 17; clone_size: NA; v_call: TRBV4-1; j_call: TRBJ1-4; d_call: TRBD1
cdr3_aa: CSVDYRGQSDKNTEAFF; cdr3_nt: TGCAGCGTTGACTACAGGGGGCAATCTGACAAGAACACTGAAGCTTTCTTT; cdr3_length: 17; clone_size: NA; v_call: TRBV29-1; j_call: TRBJ1-1; d_call: TRBD1
cdr3_aa: CASSSLVPTGALADTQYF; cdr3_nt: TGTGCCAGCAGCTCCCTTGTCCCAACTGGAGCACTGGCAGATACGCAGTATTTT; cdr3_length: 18; clone_size: NA; v_call: TRBV11-3; j_call: TRBJ2-3; d_call: NA
cdr3_aa: CASSAGRMGYNEKLFF; cdr3_nt: TGCGCCAGCAGCGCTGGAAGGATGGGGTATAATGAAAAACTGTTTTTT; cdr3_length: 16; clone_size: once; v_call: TRBV5-1; j_call: TRBJ1-4; d_call: NA
cdr3_aa: CASSLAGLNTGELFF; cdr3_nt: TGTGCCAGCAGCTTAGCCGGGCTGAACACCGGGGAGCTGTTTTTT; cdr3_length: 15; clone_size: NA; v_call: TRBV7-2; j_call: TRBJ2-2; d_call: NA
cdr3_aa: CASGGVTTSYGYTF; cdr3_nt: TGTGCCAGCGGGGGGGTTACTACGAGCTATGGCTACACCTTC; cdr3_length: 14; clone_size: NA; v_call: TRBV9; j_call: TRBJ1-2; d_call: NA
cdr3_aa: CSVRTVNTEAFF; cdr3_nt: TGCAGCGTTCGGACGGTGAACACTGAAGCTTTCTTT; cdr3_length: 12; clone_size: once; v_call: TRBV29-1; j_call: TRBJ1-1; d_call: NA
cdr3_aa: CASSSREPNEKLFF; cdr3_nt: TGTGCCAGCAGCTCTCGGGAGCCTAATGAAAAACTGTTTTTT; cdr3_length: 14; clone_size: NA; v_call: TRBV5-4; j_call: TRBJ1-4; d_call: NA
cdr3_aa: CASSPHTSGEITEAFF; cdr3_nt: TGTGCCAGTAGTCCCCACACCTCGGGGGAAATCACTGAAGCTTTCTTT; cdr3_length: 16; clone_size: NA; v_call: TRBV19; j_call: TRBJ1-1; d_call: NA
cdr3_aa: CAWTGTGRGQYF; cdr3_nt: TGTGCCTGGACGGGGACAGGGCGAGGACAGTACTTC; cdr3_length: 12; clone_size: NA; v_call: TRBV30; j_call: TRBJ2-7; d_call: TRBD1
cdr3_aa: CASRPSGTTTGELFF; cdr3_nt: TGTGCCAGCAGGCCTTCGGGGACTACCACCGGGGAGCTGTTTTTT; cdr3_length: 15; clone_size: once; v_call: TRBV6-5; j_call: TRBJ2-2; d_call: TRBD2
cdr3_aa: CASSVDWQETQYF; cdr3_nt: TGTGCCAGTAGTGTAGACTGGCAAGAGACCCAGTACTTC; cdr3_length: 13; clone_size: NA; v_call: TRBV19; j_call: TRBJ2-5; d_call: NA
cdr3_aa: CASSYGQGAEAFF; cdr3_nt: TGTGCCAGCAGTTACGGACAGGGGGCTGAAGCTTTCTTT; cdr3_length: 13; clone_size: once; v_call: TRBV6-5; j_call: TRBJ1-1; d_call: TRBD1
cdr3_aa: CASSETPGQANYGYTF; cdr3_nt: TGTGCCAGCAGTGAAACCCCGGGACAAGCTAACTATGGCTACACCTTC; cdr3_length: 16; clone_size: NA; v_call: TRBV6-1; j_call: TRBJ1-2; d_call: NA
cdr3_aa: CASGSQGPASSYNEQFF; cdr3_nt: TGTGCTAGTGGTTCACAAGGACCCGCGTCGTCCTACAATGAGCAGTTCTTC; cdr3_length: 17; clone_size: few; v_call: TRBV12-5; j_call: TRBJ2-1; d_call: NA
cdr3_aa: CASSLSASSSYEQYF; cdr3_nt: TGTGCCAGCAGCTTATCGGCCAGCAGCTCCTACGAGCAGTACTTC; cdr3_length: 15; clone_size: NA; v_call: TRBV7-2; j_call: TRBJ2-7; d_call: NA
cdr3_aa: CASSRGTSETQYF; cdr3_nt: TGTGCCAGCAGCCGAGGGACTAGCGAGACCCAGTACTTC; cdr3_length: 13; clone_size: NA; v_call: TRBV7-2; j_call: TRBJ2-5; d_call: TRBD2
cdr3_aa: CASSPGGGTDTQYF; cdr3_nt: TGTGCCAGCAGCCCAGGAGGGGGCACAGATACGCAGTATTTT; cdr3_length: 14; clone_size: NA; v_call: TRBV9; j_call: TRBJ2-3; d_call: NA
cdr3_aa: CASSARQGSSFF; cdr3_nt: TGTGCCAGCAGTGCCCGACAGGGGTCGTCTTTCTTT; cdr3_length: 12; clone_size: once; v_call: TRBV6-5; j_call: TRBJ1-1; d_call: TRBD1
cdr3_aa: CASPRGPEAFF; cdr3_nt: TGTGCCAGCCCGAGGGGCCCTGAAGCTTTCTTT; cdr3_length: 11; clone_size: NA; v_call: TRBV6-6; j_call: TRBJ1-1; d_call: NA
cdr3_aa: CASRGTSGGVSSYNEQFF; cdr3_nt: TGTGCCAGTAGGGGGACTAGCGGGGGGGTCAGCTCCTACAATGAGCAGTTCTTC; cdr3_length: 18; clone_size: NA; v_call: TRBV19; j_call: TRBJ2-1; d_call: TRBD2
cdr3_aa: CASSWGRDYGYTF; cdr3_nt: TGTGCCAGCAGTTGGGGCAGGGACTATGGCTACACCTTC; cdr3_length: 13; clone_size: NA; v_call: TRBV6-5; j_call: TRBJ1-2; d_call: NA
cdr3_aa: CASTLGGLAGVLDEQFF; cdr3_nt: TGTGCCAGCACCCTGGGGGGACTAGCGGGAGTCCTAGATGAGCAGTTCTTC; cdr3_length: 17; clone_size: NA; v_call: TRBV5-4; j_call: TRBJ2-1; d_call: TRBD2
cdr3_aa: CASSEQGANYGYTF; cdr3_nt: TGTGCCAGCAGTGAACAGGGGGCGAACTATGGCTACACCTTC; cdr3_length: 14; clone_size: NA; v_call: TRBV6-1; j_call: TRBJ1-2; d_call: TRBD1
cdr3_aa: CASSDTERAEAFF; cdr3_nt: TGCGCCAGCAGCGATACGGAGAGGGCTGAAGCTTTCTTT; cdr3_length: 13; clone_size: few; v_call: TRBV4-1; j_call: TRBJ1-1; d_call: NA
cdr3_aa: CASSEYGQGGGYTF; cdr3_nt: TGTGCCAGCAGTGAATATGGACAGGGGGGAGGCTACACCTTC; cdr3_length: 14; clone_size: NA; v_call: TRBV25-1; j_call: TRBJ1-2; d_call: TRBD1
cdr3_aa: CASIGTSGRAVINEQFF; cdr3_nt: TGTGCCAGTATAGGGACTAGCGGGAGGGCGGTGATCAATGAGCAGTTCTTC; cdr3_length: 17; clone_size: NA; v_call: TRBV19; j_call: TRBJ2-1; d_call: TRBD2
cdr3_aa: CASSSSRRLAGGPAGELFF; cdr3_nt: TGTGCCAGCAGCTCTTCAAGGAGGCTAGCGGGAGGGCCCGCCGGGGAGCTGTTTTTT; cdr3_length: 19; clone_size: NA; v_call: TRBV7-8; j_call: TRBJ2-2; d_call: TRBD2
cdr3_aa: CAISDPNTGELFF; cdr3_nt: TGTGCCATCAGTGACCCGAACACCGGGGAGCTGTTTTTT; cdr3_length: 13; clone_size: few; v_call: TRBV10-3; j_call: TRBJ2-2; d_call: NA
cdr3_aa: CASSLGQANQPQHF; cdr3_nt: TGCGCCAGCAGCCTCGGACAGGCCAATCAGCCCCAGCATTTT; cdr3_length: 14; clone_size: NA; v_call: TRBV5-1; j_call: TRBJ1-5; d_call: TRBD1